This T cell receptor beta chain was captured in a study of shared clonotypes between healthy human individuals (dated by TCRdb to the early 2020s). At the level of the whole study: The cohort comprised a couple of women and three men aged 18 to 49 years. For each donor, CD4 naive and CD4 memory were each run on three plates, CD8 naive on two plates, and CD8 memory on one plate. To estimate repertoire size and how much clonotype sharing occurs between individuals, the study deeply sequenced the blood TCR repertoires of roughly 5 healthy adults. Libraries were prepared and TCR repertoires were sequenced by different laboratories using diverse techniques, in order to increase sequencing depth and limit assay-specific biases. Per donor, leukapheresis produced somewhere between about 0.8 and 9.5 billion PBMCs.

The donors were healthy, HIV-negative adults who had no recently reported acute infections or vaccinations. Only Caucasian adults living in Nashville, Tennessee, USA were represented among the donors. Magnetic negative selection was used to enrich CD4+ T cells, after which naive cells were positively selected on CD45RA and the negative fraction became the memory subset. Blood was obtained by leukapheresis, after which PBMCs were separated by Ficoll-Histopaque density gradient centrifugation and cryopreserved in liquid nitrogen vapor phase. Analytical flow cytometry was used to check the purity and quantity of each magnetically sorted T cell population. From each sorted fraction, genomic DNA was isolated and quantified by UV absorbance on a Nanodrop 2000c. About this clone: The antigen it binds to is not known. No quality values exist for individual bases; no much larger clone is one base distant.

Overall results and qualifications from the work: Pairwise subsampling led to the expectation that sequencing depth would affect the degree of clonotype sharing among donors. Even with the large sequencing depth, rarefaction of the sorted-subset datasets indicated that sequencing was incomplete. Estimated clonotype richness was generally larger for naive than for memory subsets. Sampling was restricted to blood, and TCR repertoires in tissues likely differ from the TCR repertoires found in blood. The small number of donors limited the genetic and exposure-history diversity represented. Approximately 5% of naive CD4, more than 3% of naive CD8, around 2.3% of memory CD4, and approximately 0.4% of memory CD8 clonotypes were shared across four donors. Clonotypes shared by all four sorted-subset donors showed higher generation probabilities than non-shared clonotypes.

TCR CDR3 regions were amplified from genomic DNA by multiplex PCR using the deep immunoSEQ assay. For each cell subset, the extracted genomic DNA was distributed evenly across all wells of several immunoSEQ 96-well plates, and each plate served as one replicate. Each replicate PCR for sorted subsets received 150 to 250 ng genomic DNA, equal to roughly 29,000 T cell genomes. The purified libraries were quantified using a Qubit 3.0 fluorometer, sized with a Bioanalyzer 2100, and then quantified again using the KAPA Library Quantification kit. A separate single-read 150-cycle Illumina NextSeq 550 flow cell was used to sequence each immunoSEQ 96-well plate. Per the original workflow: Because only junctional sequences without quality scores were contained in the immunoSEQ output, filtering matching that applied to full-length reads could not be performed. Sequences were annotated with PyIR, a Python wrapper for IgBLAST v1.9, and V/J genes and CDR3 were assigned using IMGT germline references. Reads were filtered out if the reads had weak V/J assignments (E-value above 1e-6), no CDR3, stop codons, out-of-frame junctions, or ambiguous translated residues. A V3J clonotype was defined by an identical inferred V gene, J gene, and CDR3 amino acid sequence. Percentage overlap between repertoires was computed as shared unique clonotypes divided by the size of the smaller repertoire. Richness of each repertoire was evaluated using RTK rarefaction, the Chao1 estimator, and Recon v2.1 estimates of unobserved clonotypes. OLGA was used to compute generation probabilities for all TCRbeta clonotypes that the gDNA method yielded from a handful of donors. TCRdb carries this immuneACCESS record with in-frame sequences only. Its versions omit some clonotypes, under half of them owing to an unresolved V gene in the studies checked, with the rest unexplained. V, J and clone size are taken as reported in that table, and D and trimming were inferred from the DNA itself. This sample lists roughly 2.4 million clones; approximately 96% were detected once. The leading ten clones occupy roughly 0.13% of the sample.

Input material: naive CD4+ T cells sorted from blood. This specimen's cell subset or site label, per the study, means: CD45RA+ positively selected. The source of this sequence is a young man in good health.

The CDR3 protein sequence reads: CASSPRTSGVADTQYF. In nucleotides, the sequence is TGTGCCAGCAGCCCTCGGACTAGCGGGGTGGCAGATACGCAGTATTTT. The rearranged chain carries TRBV9 and TRBJ2-3; 12 junctional bases match TRBD2. V lost 4 bases and J lost 4 bases, and the count of bases not matched to a germline gene is 7. Sequences SGDLS (CDR1) and YYNGEE (CDR2) are obtained from the germline V gene. CDR3 length: 16 amino acids, cysteine to phenylalanine. Of the read, only the CDR3 DNA is kept; its 48 bases are in frame from base 1.